The entry that follows covers one T cell receptor (beta chain) sequence. Antigen unknown. The RNA, about 0.45 to 1 ug, was put through reverse transcription using random hexamers. Multiplex PCR with immunoSEQ amplified the TCR beta CDR3 across 54 Vbeta and 13 Jbeta. TCRdb fed the immunoSEQ multiplex PCR reads into MiXCR, producing one record per CDR3 protein. This table holds around 270,000 distinct CDR3 sequences, approximately 89% found once. Germline V gives CDR1 GTSNPN, CDR2 SVGIG (reference sequence). The V and J ends lost 8 bases and 3 bases, in that order; junction bases with no gene match: 9. The CDR3 runs 13 residues. This sample is drawn from a study of CD8 T cells in Susac syndrome. Study-wide results and caveats: A relatively small number of individuals underwent TCR sequencing and HLA analysis.

Multiple sclerosis controls were treatment-naive patients with stable or active relapsing-remitting disease. What was sequenced was CD8+ T cells from PBMCs. The source of this sequence is a human donor with multiple sclerosis. The V gene is TRBV30, the J gene TRBJ2-7, with 8 bases fitting TRBD1. CDR3 in amino acids: CAGTWDRHYEQYF. The CDR3 DNA sequence: TGTGCCGGGACGTGGGACAGGCACTACGAGCAGTACTTC.